Here is one T cell receptor (beta chain) with its context. Its specificity is not known. These data come from a study of vaccination and CD4 T cells after COVID-19. Study background: Median time from COVID diagnosis to post-COVID sampling was over 85 days (35 to 161). The cells were exposed to overlapping spike peptides originating from SARS-CoV-2, HCoV-NL63, HCoV-OC43 and HCoV-229E for stimulation.

Treatment defined: roughly 10-day PBMC culture with coronavirus spike peptide pools or control peptides (ViraFEST assay). V lost 3 bases, J lost 6 bases, and 9 bases lay in between. Germline CDR1 reads LNHDA; CDR2 reads SQIVND (reference sequence). The length of the CDR3 is 14 residues. Cultured CD4+ T-cell DNA underwent Oncomine TCR Beta short-read sequencing. TCRdb ran MiXCR on the PCR reads and lists one entry per CDR3 protein. The profile shows about 20,000 distinct CDR3 sequences, under 30% of them singletons. Sequencing input: cultured CD4+ T cells from blood. This chain links TRBV19 with TRBJ1-6; the D gene is possibly TRBD1 (5 bases). The receptor was isolated from a human donor with COVID-19. The CDR3: CASSIMGPNSPLHF. The DNA for the CDR3 is TGTGCCAGTAGTATTATGGGGCCTAATTCACCCCTCCACTTT. Based on the CDR3 plus reference TRBV19 and TRBJ1-6, the full variable domain is DGGITQSPKYLFRKEGQNVTLSCEQNLNHDAMYWYRQDPGQGLRLIYYSQIVNDFQKGDIAEGYSVSREKKESFPLTVTSAQKNPTAFYLCASSIMGPNSPLHFGNGTRLTVT.